This TCR beta chain was sequenced in a study of T cell responses to AZD1222 COVID-19 vaccine. Findings and limits, study-wide: CD4 TCRs associated with vaccination spanned spike, dominating at 160-218 and 743-854. White British people made up most donors, females outnumbered males, and clonal diversity was possibly underestimated.

TCRdb's copy holds only in-frame clones and misses some; the assay was immunoSEQ multiplex PCR. This repertoire shows around 99,000 clones, about 92% found once; its top ten account for about 13%. A remark on this clone: Its antigen is unknown.

This CDR3 is built from 15 residues. The V segment lost 5 bases and the J segment 3 bases; nucleotides outside the gene matches: 8. CDR1 KGHSH and CDR2 LQKENI come from the germline V gene. The rearrangement joins TRBV18 to TRBJ2-7, with 9 nucleotides matching TRBD1. Sequencing used peripheral blood, obtained on day 0 of AZD1222 vaccination. This TCR was recovered from an adult in good health. DNA for the CDR3: TGTGCCAGCTCATTTCGGACAGGGGCCATCTACGAGCAGTACTTC. Amino acid sequence: CASSFRTGAIYEQYF.